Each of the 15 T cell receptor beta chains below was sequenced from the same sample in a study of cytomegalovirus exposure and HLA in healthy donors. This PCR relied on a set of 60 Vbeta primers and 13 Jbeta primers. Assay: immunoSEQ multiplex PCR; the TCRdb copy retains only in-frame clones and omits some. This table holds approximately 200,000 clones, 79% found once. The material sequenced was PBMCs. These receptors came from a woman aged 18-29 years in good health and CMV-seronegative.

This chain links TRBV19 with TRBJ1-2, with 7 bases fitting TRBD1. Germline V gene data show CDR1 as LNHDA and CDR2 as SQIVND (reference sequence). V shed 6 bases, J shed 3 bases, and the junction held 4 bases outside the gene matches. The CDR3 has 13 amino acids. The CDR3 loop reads CASRTGTDYGYTF. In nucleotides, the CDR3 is TGTGCCAGTAGAACCGGGACAGACTATGGCTACACCTTC.

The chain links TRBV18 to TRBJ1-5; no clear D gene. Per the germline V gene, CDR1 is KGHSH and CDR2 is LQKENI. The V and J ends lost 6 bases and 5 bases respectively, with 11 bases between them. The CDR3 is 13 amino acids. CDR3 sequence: CASSPLRDQPQHF. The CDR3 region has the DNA TGTGCCAGCTCGCCTTTGCGTGATCAGCCCCAGCATTTT.

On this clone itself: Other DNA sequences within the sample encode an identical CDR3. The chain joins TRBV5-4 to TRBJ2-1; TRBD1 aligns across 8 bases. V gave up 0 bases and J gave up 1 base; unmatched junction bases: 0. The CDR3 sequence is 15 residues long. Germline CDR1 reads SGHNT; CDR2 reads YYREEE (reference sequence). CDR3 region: CASSLGTGSYNEQFF. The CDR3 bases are TGTGCCAGCAGCTTGGGGACAGGGTCCTACAATGAGCAGTTCTTC. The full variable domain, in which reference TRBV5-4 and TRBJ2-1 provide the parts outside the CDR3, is ETGVTQSPTHLIKTRGQQVTLRCSSQSGHNTVSWYQQALGQGPQFIFQYYREEENGRGNFPPRFSGLQFPNYSSELNVNALELDDSALYLCASSLGTGSYNEQFFGPGTRLTVL.

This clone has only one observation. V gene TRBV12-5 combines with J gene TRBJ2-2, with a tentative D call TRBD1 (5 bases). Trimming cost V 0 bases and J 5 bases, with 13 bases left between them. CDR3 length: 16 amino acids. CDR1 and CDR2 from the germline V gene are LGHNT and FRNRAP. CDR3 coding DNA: TGTGCTAGTGGTTTGGTACCTGGGAAGGGGACCGGGGAGCTGTTTTTT. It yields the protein CASGLVPGKGTGELFF.

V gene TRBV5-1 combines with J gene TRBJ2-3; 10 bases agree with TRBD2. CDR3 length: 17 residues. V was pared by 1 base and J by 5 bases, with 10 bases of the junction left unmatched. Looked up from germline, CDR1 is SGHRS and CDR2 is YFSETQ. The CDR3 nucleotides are TGCGCCAGCAGCTTGAGGTCTAGCGGGGGATCTTTAGATACGCAGTATTTT. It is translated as CASSLRSSGGSLDTQYF. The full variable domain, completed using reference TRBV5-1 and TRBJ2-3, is KAGVTQTPRYLIKTRGQQVTLSCSPISGHRSVSWYQQTPGQGLQFLFEYFSETQRNKGNFPGRFSGRQFSNSRSEMNVSTLELGDSALYLCASSLRSSGGSLDTQYFGPGTRLTVL.

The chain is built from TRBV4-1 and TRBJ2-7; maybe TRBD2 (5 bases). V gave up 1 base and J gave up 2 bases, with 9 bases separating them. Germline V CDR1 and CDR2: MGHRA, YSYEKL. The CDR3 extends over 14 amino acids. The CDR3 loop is CASSQAAGTYEQYF. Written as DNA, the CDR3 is TGCGCCAGCAGCCAAGCTGCGGGTACCTACGAGCAGTACTTC.

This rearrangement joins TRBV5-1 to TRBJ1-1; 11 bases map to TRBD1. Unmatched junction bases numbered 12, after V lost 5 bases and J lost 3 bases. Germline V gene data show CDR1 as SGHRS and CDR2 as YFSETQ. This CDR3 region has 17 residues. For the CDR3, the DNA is TGCGCCAGCAGGATAGGACAGGGGGCAAACACTTACACTGAAGCTTTCTTT. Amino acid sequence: CASRIGQGANTYTEAFF. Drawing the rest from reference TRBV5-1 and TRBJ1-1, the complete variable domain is KAGVTQTPRYLIKTRGQQVTLSCSPISGHRSVSWYQQTPGQGLQFLFEYFSETQRNKGNFPGRFSGRQFSNSRSEMNVSTLELGDSALYLCASRIGQGANTYTEAFFGQGTRLTVV.

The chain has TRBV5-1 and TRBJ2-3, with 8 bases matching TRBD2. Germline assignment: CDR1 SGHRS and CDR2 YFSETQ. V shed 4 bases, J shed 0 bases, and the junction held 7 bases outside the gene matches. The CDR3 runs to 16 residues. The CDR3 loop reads CASSNSGTGSTDTQYF. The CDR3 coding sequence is TGCGCCAGCAGCAATAGCGGGACCGGTAGCACAGATACGCAGTATTTT.

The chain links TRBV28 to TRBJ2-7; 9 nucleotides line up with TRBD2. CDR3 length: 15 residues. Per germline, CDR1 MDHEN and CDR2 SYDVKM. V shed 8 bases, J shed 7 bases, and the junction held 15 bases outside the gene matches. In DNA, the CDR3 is TGTGCCAGCCCCCCGGGGGGAAGGGCGGGGGGGGAGCAGTACTTC. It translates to CASPPGGRAGGEQYF.

CDR3 DNA: TGTGCCAGCAGTTACGTCCCCCGTGGCGAAAAACTGTTTTTT. This gives the protein CASSYVPRGEKLFF. V usage is TRBV6-5 and J usage is TRBJ1-4; no clear D gene. This CDR3 region has 14 residues. Looked up from germline, CDR1 is MNHEY and CDR2 is SVGAGI. Trimming shortened V by 2 bases and J by 8 bases, and 12 bases separated the two germline ends.

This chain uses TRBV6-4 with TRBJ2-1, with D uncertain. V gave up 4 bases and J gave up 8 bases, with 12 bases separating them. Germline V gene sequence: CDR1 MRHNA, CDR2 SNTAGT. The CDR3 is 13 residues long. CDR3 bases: TGTGCCAGCAGTGTCTCACAACAAGATGAGCAGTTCTTC. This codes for CASSVSQQDEQFF.

The CDR3 coding sequence is TGCGCCAGCAGCTCGGGACAGGTCCTATGGAGTGGCTACACCTTC. Its translation: CASSSGQVLWSGYTF. The chain carries TRBV5-1 and TRBJ1-2, with 8 bases that match TRBD1. This CDR3 is built from 15 residues. Germline V CDR1 and CDR2: SGHRS, YFSETQ. After removal of 3 bases from V and 7 bases from J, the junction contained 11 bases not matched to a gene.

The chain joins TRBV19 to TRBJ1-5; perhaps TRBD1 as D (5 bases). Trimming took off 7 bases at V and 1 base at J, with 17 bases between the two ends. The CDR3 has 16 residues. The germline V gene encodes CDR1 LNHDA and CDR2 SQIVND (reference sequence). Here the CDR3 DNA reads TGTGCCAGTAATTGGGCGGGGGATACCAGCAATCAGCCCCAGCATTTT. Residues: CASNWAGDTSNQPQHF.

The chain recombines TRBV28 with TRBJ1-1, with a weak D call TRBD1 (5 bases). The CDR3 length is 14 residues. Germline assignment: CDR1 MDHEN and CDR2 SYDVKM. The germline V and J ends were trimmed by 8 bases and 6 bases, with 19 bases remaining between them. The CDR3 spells CASLQTRESPEAFF. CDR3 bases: TGTGCCAGCCTACAGACCAGGGAATCACCTGAAGCTTTCTTT.

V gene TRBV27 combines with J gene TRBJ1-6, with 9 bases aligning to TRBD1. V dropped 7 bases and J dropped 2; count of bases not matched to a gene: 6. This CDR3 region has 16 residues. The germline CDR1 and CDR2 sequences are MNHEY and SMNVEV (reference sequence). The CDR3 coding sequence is TGTGCCAGCACCCCCGGGACAGGGACCTATAATTCACCCCTCCACTTT. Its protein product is CASTPGTGTYNSPLHF.